A single sample gave rise to the 9 T cell receptor beta chains below, sequenced in a study of cytomegalovirus exposure and HLA in healthy donors. It was with 60 Vbeta and 13 Jbeta primers that the PCR ran. Sequenced by immunoSEQ multiplex PCR; TCRdb stores in-frame clones only, minus some. The table shows some 130,000 clones, with 82% occurring only once. Sequences were obtained from PBMCs. Receptors originate from a boy between 2 and 10 years old in good health and CMV-seronegative.

The chain links TRBV19 to TRBJ1-2, with D uncertain. The CDR3 is made up of 12 amino acids. CDR1 is LNHDA, CDR2 SQIVND, per germline (reference sequence). Deletions cut 11 bases from V and 3 bases from J, with 13 bases between. CDR3 coding DNA: TGTGCCTCCCTAACTCCTGACTATGGCTACACCTTC. This translates into CASLTPDYGYTF. The full variable domain, its missing parts supplied by reference TRBV19 and TRBJ1-2, is DGGITQSPKYLFRKEGQNVTLSCEQNLNHDAMYWYRQDPGQGLRLIYYSQIVNDFQKGDIAEGYSVSREKKESFPLTVTSAQKNPTAFYLCASLTPDYGYTFGSGTRLTVV.

The chain combines TRBV7-2 with TRBJ2-7, with TRBD1 matching 8 bases. CDR1 is SGHTA, CDR2 FQGNSA, per germline. The V segment lost 3 bases and the J segment 2 bases; nucleotides outside the gene matches: 3. This CDR3 is 14 amino acids long. The CDR3 loop reads CASSFGQGPYEQYF. The CDR3 DNA reads as TGTGCCAGCAGCTTTGGACAGGGACCCTACGAGCAGTACTTC. Supplemented by reference TRBV7-2 and TRBJ2-7, the full variable domain reads GAGVSQSPSNKVTEKGKDVELRCDPISGHTALYWYRQSLGQGLEFLIYFQGNSAPDKSGLPSDRFSAERTGGSVSTLTIQRTQQEDSAVYLCASSFGQGPYEQYFGPGTRLTVT.

V usage is TRBV19 and J usage is TRBJ2-7, with TRBD2 identical over 7 bases. This CDR3 is 13 amino acids long. Germline CDR1 reads LNHDA; CDR2 reads SQIVND (reference sequence). J lost 4 bases, V lost 5 bases, and 5 bases had no gene match. The CDR3 DNA follows: TGTGCCAGTAGTTTCTCTAGCGGATACGAGCAGTACTTC. Protein sequence: CASSFSSGYEQYF.

This sequence joins TRBV27 and TRBJ2-1; the D gene is possibly TRBD1 (6 bases). The CDR3 is made up of 16 amino acids. The germline V and J ends were trimmed by 3 bases and 0 bases, with 12 bases remaining between them. Germline CDR1 and CDR2: MNHEY and SMNVEV (reference sequence). The CDR3 sequence is CASSFQGMSSYNEQFF. The DNA for the CDR3 is TGTGCCAGCAGTTTCCAGGGGATGAGCTCCTACAATGAGCAGTTCTTC.

The chain employs TRBV9 and TRBJ2-2, with D unclear. Germline V CDR1 and CDR2: SGDLS, YYNGEE. V lost 0 bases to trimming and J lost 5 bases, with 14 bases between them. The CDR3 covers 16 residues. The CDR3 DNA is TGTGCCAGCAGCGTAGTTGGAGCAACCCTAACCGGGGAGCTGTTTTTT. Protein sequence: CASSVVGATLTGELFF.

The rearrangement uses TRBV5-1 and TRBJ1-5, with 7 nucleotides matching TRBD1. Germline V gene data show CDR1 as SGHRS and CDR2 as YFSETQ. The junction had 2 bases not matched to a gene; V was cut back by 2 bases and J by 0 bases. The CDR3 is made up of 15 amino acids. CDR3 protein: CASSFTGDSNQPQHF. CDR3 DNA: TGCGCCAGCAGCTTTACAGGGGATAGCAATCAGCCCCAGCATTTT.

The chain links TRBV11-2 to TRBJ1-5; tentatively, D is TRBD1 (6 bases). The V gene lost 4 bases and the J gene lost 2 bases, with 18 bases spanning the gap. The CDR3 sequence is 17 residues long. CDR1 and CDR2 from the germline V gene are SGHAT and FQNNGV. The CDR3 bases are TGTGCCAGCAGCTGGGGCCAGGGGCTGGGGGGCAATCAGCCCCAGCATTTT. Protein: CASSWGQGLGGNQPQHF.

This clone was detected only once. The chain has TRBV6-1 and TRBJ2-2, with D perhaps TRBD2 (6 bases). Looked up from germline, CDR1 is MNHNS and CDR2 is SASEGT. Trimming removed 4 bases from V and 3 bases from J, with 18 bases in between. CDR3 length equals 17 residues. CDR3 in DNA: TGTGCCAGCAGTGTGCCCGGGGAGGCGGGGTACACCGGGGAGCTGTTTTTT. It is translated as CASSVPGEAGYTGELFF.

The rearrangement uses TRBV15 and TRBJ1-1; possible D gene TRBD1, 6 bases. CDR1 and CDR2 (germline): LNHNV, YYDKDF (reference sequence). The CDR3 runs to 15 residues. V dropped 2 bases and J dropped 5 bases, with 15 bases sitting between them. The CDR3 reads CATSRPQQGYTEAFF. The CDR3 DNA reads as TGTGCCACCAGCAGACCCCAACAGGGATATACTGAAGCTTTCTTT.